The T cell receptor (beta chain) described here comes from a study of T-cell reconstitution after alpha-beta-depleted transplantation in children. Study findings and constraints: Newly produced T cells mostly provided counts and TCRbeta diversity after one year, as hyperexpanded clones declined. About two months after transplant, alpha-beta T cells reportedly came from several hundred expanded graft clones.

Germline CDR1 KGHSH, CDR2 LQKENI. The CDR3 runs 16 residues. V was pared by 3 bases and J by 5 bases, with 13 bases of the junction left unmatched. Turning to this clonotype: The antigen is not known.

Preparation of the TCRbeta library used unique molecular identifiers. TCRdb independently ran MiXCR on the PCR reads; one entry per CDR3 protein. This sample has around 800,000 distinct CDR3 sequences; roughly 15% occur once, and the top ten carry just under 5%. The sample in question was PBMCs, mostly from graft donor cells, obtained 360 days after TCRalphabeta/CD19-depleted stem cell transplant. This chain links TRBV18 with TRBJ2-7, with TRBD2 matching over 7 bases. The clonotype originates from a male patient younger than 18 who had a stem cell transplant for acute lymphoblastic leukemia, so the T cells may come from the graft donor. The CDR3 reads CASSPRLAGVPDEQYF. DNA for the CDR3: TGTGCCAGCTCACCTCGGTTGGCGGGAGTTCCCGACGAGCAGTACTTC.